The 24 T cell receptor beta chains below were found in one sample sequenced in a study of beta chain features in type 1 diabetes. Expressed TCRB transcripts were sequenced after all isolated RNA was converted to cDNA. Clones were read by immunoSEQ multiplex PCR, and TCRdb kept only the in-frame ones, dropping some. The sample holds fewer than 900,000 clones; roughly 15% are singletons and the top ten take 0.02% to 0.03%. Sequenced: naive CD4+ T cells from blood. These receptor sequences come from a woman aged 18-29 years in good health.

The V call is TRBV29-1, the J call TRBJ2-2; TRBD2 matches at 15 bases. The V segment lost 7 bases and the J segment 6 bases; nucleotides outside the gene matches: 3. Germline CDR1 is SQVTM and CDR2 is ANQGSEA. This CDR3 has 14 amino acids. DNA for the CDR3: TGCAGCGCGGGGACTAGCGGGAGGTCCGGGGAGCTGTTTTTT. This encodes CSAGTSGRSGELFF.

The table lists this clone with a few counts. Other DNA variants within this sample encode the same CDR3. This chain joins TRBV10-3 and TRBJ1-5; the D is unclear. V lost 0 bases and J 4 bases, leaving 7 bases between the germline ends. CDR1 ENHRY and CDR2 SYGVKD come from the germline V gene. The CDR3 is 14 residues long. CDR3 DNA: TGTGCCATCAGTGAGTCGGGAGGGAATCAGCCCCAGCATTTT. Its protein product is CAISESGGNQPQHF.

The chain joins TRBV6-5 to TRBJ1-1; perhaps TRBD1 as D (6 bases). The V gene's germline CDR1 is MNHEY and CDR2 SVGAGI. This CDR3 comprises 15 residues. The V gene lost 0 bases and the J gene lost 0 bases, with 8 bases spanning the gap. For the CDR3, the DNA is TGTGCCAGCAGTTACTCAAGGGGGATGAACACTGAAGCTTTCTTT. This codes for CASSYSRGMNTEAFF.

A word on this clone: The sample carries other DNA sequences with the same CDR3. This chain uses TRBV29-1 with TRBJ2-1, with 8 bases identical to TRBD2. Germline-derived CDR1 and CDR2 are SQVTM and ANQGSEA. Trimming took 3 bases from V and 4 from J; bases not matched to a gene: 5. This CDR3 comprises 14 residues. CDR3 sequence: CSVEGTSVYNEQFF. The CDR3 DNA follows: TGCAGCGTTGAGGGGACTAGTGTATACAATGAGCAGTTCTTC.

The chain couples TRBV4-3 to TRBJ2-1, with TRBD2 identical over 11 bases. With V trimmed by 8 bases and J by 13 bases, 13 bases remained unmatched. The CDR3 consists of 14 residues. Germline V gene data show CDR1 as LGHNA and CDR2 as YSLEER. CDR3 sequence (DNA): TGCGCCAGCGGGATGACTAGCGGGAAGGGGGGTCAGTTCTTC. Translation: CASGMTSGKGGQFF.

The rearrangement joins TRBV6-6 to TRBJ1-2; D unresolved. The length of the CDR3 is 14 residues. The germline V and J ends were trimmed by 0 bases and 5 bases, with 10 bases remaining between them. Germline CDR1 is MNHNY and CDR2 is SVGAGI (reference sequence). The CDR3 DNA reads TGTGCCAGCAGTTACTCCGCTTCACCATATGGCTACACCTTC. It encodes CASSYSASPYGYTF.

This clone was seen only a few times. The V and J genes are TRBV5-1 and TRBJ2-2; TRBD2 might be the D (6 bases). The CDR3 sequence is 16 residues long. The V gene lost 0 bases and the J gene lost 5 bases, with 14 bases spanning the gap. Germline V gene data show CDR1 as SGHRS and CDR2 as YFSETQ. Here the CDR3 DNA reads TGCGCCAGCAGCTTGGGACGGGAGATAGGGACCGGGGAGCTGTTTTTT. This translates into CASSLGREIGTGELFF.

In DNA form, the CDR3 reads TGTGCCAGCAGTACGACTAGCGGGAACTACAATGAGCAGTTCTTC. Protein sequence: CASSTTSGNYNEQFF. This chain connects TRBV2 to TRBJ2-1, with 11 bases identical to TRBD2. Per germline, CDR1 SNHLY and CDR2 FYNNEI. V shed 5 bases, J shed 3 bases, and the junction held 3 bases outside the gene matches. The CDR3 loop spans 15 amino acids. Full variable domain (rest looked up from reference TRBV2 and TRBJ2-1): EPEVTQTPSHQVTQMGQEVILRCVPISNHLYFYWYRQILGQKVEFLVSFYNNEISEKSEIFDDQFSVERPDGSNFTLKIRSTKLEDSAMYFCASSTTSGNYNEQFFGPGTRLTVL.

The CDR3 sequence: CASSLLGANSGANVLTF. The CDR3 coding sequence is TGTGCCAGCTCACTTCTCGGGGCAAATTCTGGGGCCAACGTCCTGACTTTC. The genes are TRBV18 and TRBJ2-6; D is perhaps TRBD1 or TRBD2 (5 bases each). Germline V gene data show CDR1 as KGHSH and CDR2 as LQKENI. This CDR3 comprises 17 residues. The ends were cut back, 4 bases at V and 1 base at J, with 14 bases in the middle.

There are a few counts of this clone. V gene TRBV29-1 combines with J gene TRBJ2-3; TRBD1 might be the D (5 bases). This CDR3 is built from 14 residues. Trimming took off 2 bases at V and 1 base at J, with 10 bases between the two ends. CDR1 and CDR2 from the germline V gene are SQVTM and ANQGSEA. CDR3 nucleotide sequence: TGCAGCGTTGAACTGGGCAGGGGCACAGATACGCAGTATTTT. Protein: CSVELGRGTDTQYF.

CDR3 sequence: CASTNGQGIPYNEQFF. CDR3 coding DNA: TGTGCCAGCACCAACGGGCAGGGGATTCCCTACAATGAGCAGTTCTTC. The chain links TRBV11-2 to TRBJ2-1; TRBD1 is a possible D gene (6 bases). V lost 7 bases and J lost 2, with 18 bases in between. The germline V gene encodes CDR1 SGHAT and CDR2 FQNNGV. CDR3 length equals 16 residues.

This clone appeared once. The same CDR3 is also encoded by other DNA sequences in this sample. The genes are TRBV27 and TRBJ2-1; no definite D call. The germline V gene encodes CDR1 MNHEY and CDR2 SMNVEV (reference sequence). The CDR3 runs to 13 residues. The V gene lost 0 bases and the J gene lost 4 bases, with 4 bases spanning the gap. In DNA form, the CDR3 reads TGTGCCAGCAGTTTATCGGAATACAATGAGCAGTTCTTC. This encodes CASSLSEYNEQFF.

The CDR3 DNA follows: TGTGCCAGCAGCCGAGTGGCGAGTAACCAAGAGACCCAGTACTTC. Residues: CASSRVASNQETQYF. This rearrangement joins TRBV7-3 to TRBJ2-5; the D is unclear. The V end was cut by 5 bases, the J end by 0 bases, with 13 bases between. Germline CDR1 is SGHTA and CDR2 is FQGTGA. The length of the CDR3 is 15 residues.

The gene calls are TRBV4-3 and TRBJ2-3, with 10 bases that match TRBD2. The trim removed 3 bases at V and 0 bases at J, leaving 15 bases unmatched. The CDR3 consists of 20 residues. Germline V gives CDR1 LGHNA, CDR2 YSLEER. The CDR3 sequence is CASSQDRSSGSFFSTDTQYF. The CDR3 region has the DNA TGCGCCAGCAGCCAGGACCGCTCTAGCGGGAGTTTCTTTAGCACAGATACGCAGTATTTT.

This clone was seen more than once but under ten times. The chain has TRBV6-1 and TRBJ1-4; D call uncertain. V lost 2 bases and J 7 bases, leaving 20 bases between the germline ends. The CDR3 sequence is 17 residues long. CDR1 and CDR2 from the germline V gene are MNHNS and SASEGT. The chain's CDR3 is CASSEQRGVPSSEKLFF. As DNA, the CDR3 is TGTGCCAGCAGTGAACAACGAGGCGTACCCAGCTCTGAAAAACTGTTTTTT.

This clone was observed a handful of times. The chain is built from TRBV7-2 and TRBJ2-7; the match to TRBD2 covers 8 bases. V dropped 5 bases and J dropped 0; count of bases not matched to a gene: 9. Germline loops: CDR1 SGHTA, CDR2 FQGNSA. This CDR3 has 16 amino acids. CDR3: CASSKKSGSVSYEQYF. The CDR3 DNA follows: TGTGCCAGCAGCAAAAAGAGCGGGAGCGTCTCCTACGAGCAGTACTTC.

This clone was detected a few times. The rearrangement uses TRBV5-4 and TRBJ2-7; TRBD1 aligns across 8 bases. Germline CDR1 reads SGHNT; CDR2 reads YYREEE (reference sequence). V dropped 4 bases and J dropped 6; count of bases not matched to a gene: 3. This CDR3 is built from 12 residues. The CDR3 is CASSRTGGEQYF. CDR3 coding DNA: TGTGCCAGCAGCCGCACAGGGGGCGAGCAGTACTTC.

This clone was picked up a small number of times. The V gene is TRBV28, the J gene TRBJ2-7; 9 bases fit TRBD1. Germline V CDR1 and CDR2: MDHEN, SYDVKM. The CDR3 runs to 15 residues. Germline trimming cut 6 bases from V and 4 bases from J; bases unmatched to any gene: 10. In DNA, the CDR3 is TGTGCCAGCAGAACGACAGGGGGAGTGTTGTACGAGCAGTACTTC. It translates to CASRTTGGVLYEQYF.

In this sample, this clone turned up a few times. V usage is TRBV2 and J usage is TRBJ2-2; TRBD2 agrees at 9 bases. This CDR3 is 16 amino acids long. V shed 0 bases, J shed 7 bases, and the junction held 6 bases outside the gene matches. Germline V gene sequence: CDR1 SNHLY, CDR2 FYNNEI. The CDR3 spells CASSEASGTSSGELFF. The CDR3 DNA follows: TGTGCCAGCAGTGAAGCCTCCGGGACTAGCAGCGGGGAGCTGTTTTTT.

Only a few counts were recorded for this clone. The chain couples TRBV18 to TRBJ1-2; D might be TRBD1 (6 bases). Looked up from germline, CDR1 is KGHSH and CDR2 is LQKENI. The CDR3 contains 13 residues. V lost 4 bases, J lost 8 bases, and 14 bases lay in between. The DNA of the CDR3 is TGTGCCAGCTCACAGACAGGTCGAGAGGGCTACACCTTC. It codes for CASSQTGREGYTF.

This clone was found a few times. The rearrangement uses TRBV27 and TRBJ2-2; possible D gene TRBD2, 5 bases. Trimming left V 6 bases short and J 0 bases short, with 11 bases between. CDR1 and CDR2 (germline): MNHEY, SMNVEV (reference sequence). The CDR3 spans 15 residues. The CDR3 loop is CASSRGTTNTGELFF. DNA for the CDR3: TGTGCCAGCAGCCGGGGAACAACGAACACCGGGGAGCTGTTTTTT.

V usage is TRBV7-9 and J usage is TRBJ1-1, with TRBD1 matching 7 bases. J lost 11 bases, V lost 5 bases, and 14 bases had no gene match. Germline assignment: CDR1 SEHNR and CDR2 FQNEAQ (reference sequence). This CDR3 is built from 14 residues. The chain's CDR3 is CASSHRGATVGAFF. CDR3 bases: TGTGCCAGCAGCCACAGGGGCGCAACGGTCGGGGCTTTCTTT.

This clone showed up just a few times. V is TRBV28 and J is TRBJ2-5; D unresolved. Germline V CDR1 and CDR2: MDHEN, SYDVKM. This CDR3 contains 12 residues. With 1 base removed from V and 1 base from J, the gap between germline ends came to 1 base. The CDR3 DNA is TGTGCCAGCAGTTTATTCCAAGAGACCCAGTACTTC. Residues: CASSLFQETQYF.

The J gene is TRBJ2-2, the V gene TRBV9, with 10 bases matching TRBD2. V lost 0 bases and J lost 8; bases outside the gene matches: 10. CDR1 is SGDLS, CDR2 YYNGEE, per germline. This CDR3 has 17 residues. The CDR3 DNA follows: TGTGCCAGCAGCGTAGCTACTAGCGGGACCAGGACTGGGGAGCTGTTTTTT. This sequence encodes CASSVATSGTRTGELFF.